This entry features one T cell receptor (beta chain) sequence. By sample share, this clonotype is medium-sized (0.01 to 0.1%). The specificity of this receptor is unknown. Per-base qualities were not stored, and no clone one base away is much larger. As a first step, the CD3+ T cells were left to rest overnight in RPMI 1640 lacking fetal bovine serum, at about 2.5 million cells/mL. MACS immunomagnetic beads were used according to the manufacturer's instructions to isolate CD3+ T cells from PBMCs. Total RNA was extracted from the cultured T cells with TRIzol reagent. TCRbeta libraries were amplified from RNA using 5' rapid amplification of cDNA ends (5'RACE). Before sequencing, library concentration and integrity were assessed using Qubit, an Agilent instrument, and quantitative PCR. Qualified libraries were sequenced on Illumina HiSeq or MiSeq by a commercial service provider. The paper's data handling went like this. TCR sequences in each sample were identified with MiXCR version 1.8.2. Qualified clones required a CDR3 longer than four amino acids, an in-frame nucleotide length, and no stop codon. A read containing the complete CDR3 structure was counted as an effective read. RT-PCR with 24 Vbeta primers, GeneScan spectratyping, and Sanger sequencing were used to validate expanded clones. TCRdb cleaned the public reads at Q25 with fastp, built clones with MiXCR and kept in-frame beta chains. Entries that share a CDR3 protein sequence are merged under the most common genes and DNA. None of the V and J calls come from the authors' own analysis; TCRdb made them. The sample profile shows 11,000 to 15,000 distinct CDR3 sequences; roughly 40% of them were found once. In total, the top ten clones hold approximately 9.2% of the sample.

The data were taken from a study of T cell repertoires and leukemia-associated antigens (dated by TCRdb to between 2018 and 2020). As for the study more broadly: Each sample yielded about 5.1 to 7 million read pairs and roughly 3.3 to 5.0 million effective reads, approximately 16 million effective reads overall. Using in vitro peptide stimulation of healthy T cells, the study set out to figure out what antigen is recognized by a TCR Vbeta21 clone that had previously been found in CML patients. Overall study results and their limits: No significant differences among the four groups were observed in the numbers of Vbeta genes (around 60), Jbeta genes (more than 12), VDJ rearrangements, or unique CDR3s. Antigen specificity and function of the expanded clones were not tested directly and required further investigation.

According to the germline V gene, CDR1 reads SGHVS and CDR2 reads FQNEAQ. The CDR3 goes from the cysteine to the phenylalanine over 17 residues. The kept DNA is CDR3 alone, 51 bases in frame from the first base. V loses 8 bases of germline sequence and J loses 5 bases, and the interval between the two ends is 24 bases. Material: CD3+ T cells sorted from blood and cultured. The V and J segments used are TRBV7-8 and TRBJ2-2, with a tentative D gene TRBD2 over 6 matching bases. The source is a female donor in good health. The DNA sequence is as follows: TGTGCCAGCTCCACCCCTCGTAGCGGAGGCGGAACCGGGGAGCTGTTTTTT. It codes for CASSTPRSGGGTGELFF.